This T cell receptor beta chain derives from a study of cytomegalovirus exposure and HLA in healthy donors. The protocol was immunoSEQ multiplex PCR, while the TCRdb copy is restricted to in-frame clones and leaves out a portion. The table shows around 160,000 clones, with roughly nine tenths occurring only once. Germline V lookup: CDR1 SGHAT, CDR2 FQNNGV. CDR3 length equals 16 residues. After removal of 5 bases from V and 5 bases from J, the junction contained 12 bases not matched to a gene. The origin of this receptor is a woman between 18 and 29 years old in good health and CMV-seropositive. The chain is built from TRBV11-2 and TRBJ2-5, with 9 bases fitting TRBD1. The sample was PBMCs. The CDR3 DNA reads TGTGCCAGCAGCCATGAACCGGGACAGGGAGGGGAGACCCAGTACTTC. Its translation is CASSHEPGQGGETQYF.